This entry lists 22 T cell receptor beta chains sequenced from one sample in a study of CD8 T cells in Susac syndrome. Random hexamers were used to reverse transcribe the RNA input (roughly 0.5 to 1 ug). TCRdb re-called the immunoSEQ multiplex PCR reads through MiXCR, storing one row per CDR3 protein. The table includes about 210,000 distinct CDR3 sequences, about 94% detected once. The sequenced sample was CD4+ T cells from PBMCs. The receptors come from a human donor in good health.

This clonotype was seen a handful of times. The gene calls are TRBV2 and TRBJ2-1; 10 bases map to TRBD2. The germline V gene has CDR1 SNHLY and CDR2 FYNNEI. V shed 5 bases, J shed 4 bases, and the junction held 5 bases outside the gene matches. This CDR3 region has 15 residues. This chain's CDR3 is CASSRTSGAYNEQFF. CDR3 nucleotides: TGTGCCAGCAGTCGCACTAGCGGGGCGTACAATGAGCAGTTCTTC.

In its sample, this clonotype was seen once. The chain has TRBV12-3 or TRBV12-4 and TRBJ1-2; TRBD1 matches at 7 bases. CDR3 length: 15 amino acids. The ends lost 3 bases at V and 4 bases at J; junction bases unmatched: 8. The CDR3: CASSFRGQDFYGYTF. In DNA form, the CDR3 reads TGTGCCAGCAGTTTCCGAGGACAGGACTTCTATGGCTACACCTTC.

This rearrangement joins TRBV7-8 to TRBJ1-6; tentatively, D is TRBD1 (5 bases). This CDR3 region has 14 residues. Germline V gene lookup returns CDR1 SGHVS and CDR2 FQNEAQ. The ends were cut back, 1 base at V and 8 bases at J, with 9 bases in the middle. The CDR3 DNA follows: TGTGCCAGCAGCTTAGTGGACAAGGATTCACCCCTCCACTTT. It specifies CASSLVDKDSPLHF.

The chain couples TRBV9 to TRBJ1-6, with a tentative D call TRBD1 (6 bases). The ends were cut back, 3 bases at V and 14 bases at J, with 15 bases in the middle. The CDR3 sequence is 13 residues long. Germline V gene lookup returns CDR1 SGDLS and CDR2 YYNGEE. CDR3: CASSDAPQGTLHF. In DNA form, the CDR3 reads TGTGCCAGCAGCGACGCCCCACAGGGAACCCTCCACTTT.

The genes are TRBV5-1 and TRBJ2-1; TRBD2 matches at 11 bases. CDR3 length: 15 amino acids. Germline CDR1 is SGHRS and CDR2 is YFSETQ. The V and J ends lost 4 bases and 4 bases, in that order; junction bases with no gene match: 4. CDR3 sequence reads: CASSILAGEYNEQFF. The CDR3 DNA reads TGCGCCAGCAGCATACTAGCGGGGGAGTACAATGAGCAGTTCTTC. Full variable domain (missing parts from reference TRBV5-1 and TRBJ2-1): KAGVTQTPRYLIKTRGQQVTLSCSPISGHRSVSWYQQTPGQGLQFLFEYFSETQRNKGNFPGRFSGRQFSNSRSEMNVSTLELGDSALYLCASSILAGEYNEQFFGPGTRLTVL.

V gene TRBV4-2 combines with J gene TRBJ2-5, with D possibly TRBD2 on 6 matching bases. With 4 bases removed from V and 4 bases from J, the gap between germline ends came to 16 bases. This CDR3 comprises 15 residues. The germline gives CDR1 LGHNA, CDR2 YNFKEQ. In nucleotides, the CDR3 is TGTGCCAGCAGCCTAAGCTTAAGGGGAGGAGAGACCCAGTACTTC. It is translated as CASSLSLRGGETQYF.

This CDR3 reads CASSPGRLGETQYF. CDR3 DNA: TGTGCCAGCAGTCCCGGCAGGCTGGGGGAGACCCAGTACTTC. This chain joins TRBV6-6 and TRBJ2-5; D is unresolved. CDR3 size: 14 residues. Germline-derived CDR1 and CDR2 are MNHNY and SVGAGI (reference sequence). V lost 5 bases to trimming and J lost 5 bases, with 15 bases between them.

The chain recombines TRBV20-1 with TRBJ1-1; D remains unclear. V was clipped by 0 bases and J by 10 bases, with 15 bases between them. The V gene's germline CDR1 is DFQATT and CDR2 SNEGSKA (reference sequence). The CDR3 covers 13 residues. The CDR3 DNA reads as TGCAGTGCTAGAGAAACAGTCCCTGCGTCAGCTTTCTTT. This translates into CSARETVPASAFF.

The chain employs TRBV19 and TRBJ2-7; D unresolved. V lost 2 bases and J 0 bases, leaving 8 bases between the germline ends. CDR1 and CDR2 (germline): LNHDA, SQIVND (reference sequence). CDR3 length: 14 residues. The CDR3 spells CASSISGLSYEQYF. Written as DNA, the CDR3 is TGTGCCAGTAGTATATCCGGCCTCTCCTACGAGCAGTACTTC.

The V call is TRBV6-2 or TRBV6-3, the J call TRBJ2-2; 9 nucleotides line up with TRBD2. Germline trimming cut 5 bases from V and 7 bases from J; bases unmatched to any gene: 2. Germline assignment: CDR1 MNHEY and CDR2 SVGEGT. The CDR3 extends over 13 amino acids. This CDR3 is CASSGTSHGELFF. CDR3 DNA: TGTGCCAGCAGTGGGACTAGCCACGGGGAGCTGTTTTTT.

The chain carries TRBV15 and TRBJ1-1; maybe TRBD1 (5 bases). Germline CDR1 is LNHNV and CDR2 is YYDKDF (reference sequence). The germline V and J ends were trimmed by 9 bases and 3 bases, with 11 bases remaining between them. The CDR3 runs to 12 residues. CDR3 bases: TGTGCCACGTCCAGGGCCGACACTGAAGCTTTCTTT. The encoded protein is CATSRADTEAFF.

CDR3 coding DNA: TGTGCCAGCATGGCCCTGTCCTATAATTCACCCCTCCACTTT. Amino acids: CASMALSYNSPLHF. The gene calls are TRBV3-1 and TRBJ1-6; D is unresolved. This CDR3 has 14 residues. Trimming shortened V by 7 bases and J by 1 base, and 8 bases separated the two germline ends. Germline V gene lookup returns CDR1 LGHDT and CDR2 YNNKEL (reference sequence).

The CDR3 DNA is TGCGCCAGCAGCCGGATAAAGAGCTCCTACGAGCAGTACGTC. Amino acid sequence: CASSRIKSSYEQYV. The rearrangement links TRBV5-1 to TRBJ2-7; D uncertain. Trimming took off 4 bases at V and 0 bases at J, with 11 bases between the two ends. Germline lookup yields CDR1 SGHRS and CDR2 YFSETQ. The CDR3 runs to 14 residues.

This sequence joins TRBV5-1 and TRBJ2-1; 9 positions agree with TRBD1. The CDR3 is 16 amino acids. V dropped 0 bases and J dropped 6; count of bases not matched to a gene: 7. The germline V gene encodes CDR1 SGHRS and CDR2 YFSETQ. The CDR3 here is CASSLGGQGAGNEQFF. CDR3 DNA: TGCGCCAGCAGCTTGGGGGGACAGGGCGCTGGCAATGAGCAGTTCTTC.

The chain has TRBV12-2 and TRBJ1-3; the table assigns TRBD1, which was not confirmed against the DNA. TRBV12-2 is reported as a pseudogene. This CDR3 has 17 residues. The CDR3 is CASRLGVDRFSGNTIYF. Here the CDR3 DNA reads TGTGCAAGTCGATTGGGAGTGGACAGATTCTCTGGAAACACCATATATTTT.

The chain combines TRBV4-3 with TRBJ1-6; TRBD1 aligns across 9 bases. The junction had 2 bases not matched to a gene; V was cut back by 3 bases and J by 8 bases. CDR3 length equals 14 residues. Germline loops: CDR1 LGHNA, CDR2 YSLEER. For the CDR3, the DNA is TGCGCCAGCAGCCAGGGACAGGGATATTCACCCCTCCACTTT. Translated, it gives CASSQGQGYSPLHF.

This clonotype turned up a few times. The chain carries TRBV4-2 and TRBJ1-1; weak D call: TRBD1 (5 bases). The V and J ends lost 4 bases and 6 bases respectively, with 15 bases between them. CDR1 is LGHNA, CDR2 YNFKEQ, per germline. CDR3 size: 14 residues. The CDR3 sequence is CASSLRGGGSEAFF. The DNA of the CDR3 is TGTGCCAGCAGCCTGAGGGGAGGCGGGTCTGAAGCTTTCTTT.

J is TRBJ2-2 and V is TRBV29-1; D might be TRBD2 (6 bases). CDR1 SQVTM and CDR2 ANQGSEA come from the germline V gene. There are 12 residues in the CDR3. The V and J ends lost 7 bases and 7 bases respectively, with 13 bases between them. CDR3 loop: CSARQAGGELFF. The CDR3 DNA follows: TGCAGCGCCCGACAAGCGGGCGGGGAGCTGTTTTTT.

The CDR3 protein is CASRRPQETQYF. CDR3 nucleotide sequence: TGTGCCAGCCGACGGCCCCAAGAGACCCAGTACTTC. The chain is built from TRBV6-2 or TRBV6-3 and TRBJ2-5; D gene uncertain. This CDR3 region has 12 residues. V lost 8 bases to trimming and J lost 1 base, with 8 bases between them. The germline gives CDR1 MNHEY, CDR2 SVGEGT.

The gene calls are TRBV29-1 and TRBJ1-1; 10 nucleotides align to TRBD1. The CDR3 totals 12 residues. Germline V gives CDR1 SQVTM, CDR2 ANQGSEA. V lost 7 bases to trimming and J lost 3 bases; unmatched junction nucleotides: 2. Written as DNA, the CDR3 is TGCAGCGCTGGGACAGGGGACACTGAAGCTTTCTTT. Translation gives CSAGTGDTEAFF.

This chain uses TRBV12-3 or TRBV12-4 with TRBJ1-2; a possible D gene is TRBD1 (5 bases). This CDR3 is built from 14 residues. V was pared by 3 bases and J by 4 bases, with 12 bases between. CDR3 residues: CASSFKRGLYGYTF. The CDR3 DNA reads TGTGCCAGCAGTTTTAAAAGGGGCCTCTATGGCTACACCTTC.

The V and J genes are TRBV11-2 and TRBJ2-4, with 8 positions matching TRBD1. The CDR3 totals 15 residues. Per germline, CDR1 SGHAT and CDR2 FQNNGV. V lost 1 base and J lost 1; bases outside the gene matches: 0. The CDR3 sequence: CASSLGTGAKNIQYF. The CDR3 DNA reads TGTGCCAGCAGCTTAGGGACAGGGGCCAAAAACATTCAGTACTTC.